This TCR beta chain was recorded in a study of blood T cell repertoires in COVID-19. Turning to the study itself: Sites across the United States, Italy and Spain contributed samples from acute and convalescent COVID-19. Sample material is recorded as cDNA or gDNA derived from T cells, B-cell-depleted T cells, or PBMCs.

Original analysis: Amplified reference gene primers provided the basis for estimating nucleated cell counts. Assay used: immunoSEQ multiplex PCR; TCRdb lists only in-frame clones, some missing. V and J calls and clone size are those listed in that table; D and trimming were worked out from the DNA. The sample has 150,000 to 200,000 clones, around 92% seen once. This clone showed up just once. V dropped 5 bases and J dropped 5 bases, with 15 bases sitting between them. Germline V gene sequence: CDR1 SGHAT, CDR2 FQNNGV. The CDR3 loop spans 15 amino acids. It was during active infection that Seattle patients were enrolled and then longitudinally followed.

This rearrangement joins TRBV11-2 to TRBJ1-4; D may be TRBD1 (5 bases). This receptor was identified in a man aged 25 to 40 with COVID-19, enrolled during active disease. Specimen: peripheral blood. DNA of the CDR3: TGTGCCAGCAGCCCCGGGGGACTTACCAATGAAAAACTGTTTTTT. Amino acid sequence: CASSPGGLTNEKLFF.